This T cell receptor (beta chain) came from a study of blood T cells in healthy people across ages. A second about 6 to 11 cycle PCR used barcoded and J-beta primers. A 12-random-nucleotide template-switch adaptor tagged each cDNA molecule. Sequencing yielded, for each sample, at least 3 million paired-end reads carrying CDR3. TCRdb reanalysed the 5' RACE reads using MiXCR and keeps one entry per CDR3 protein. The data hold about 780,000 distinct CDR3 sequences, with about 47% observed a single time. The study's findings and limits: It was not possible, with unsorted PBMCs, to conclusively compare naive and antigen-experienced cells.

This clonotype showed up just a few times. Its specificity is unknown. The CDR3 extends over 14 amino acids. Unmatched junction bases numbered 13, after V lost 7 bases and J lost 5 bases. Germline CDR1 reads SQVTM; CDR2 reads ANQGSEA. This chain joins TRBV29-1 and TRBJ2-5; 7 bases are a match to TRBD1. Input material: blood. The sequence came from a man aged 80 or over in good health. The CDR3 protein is CSGRRDSGTETQYF. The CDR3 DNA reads TGCAGCGGGCGCCGGGACAGCGGAACGGAGACCCAGTACTTC.